Sequencing of this T cell receptor beta chain was carried out in a study of cytomegalovirus exposure and HLA in healthy donors (dated by TCRdb to 2017 to 2019). About the full investigation: In an earlier analysis of 587 of the donors, about 270 Gb of sequence data and some 100 million unique TCR beta sequences from roughly 180 million T cells were reported. About 320 gigabases of sequencing data and 70 million to 85 million unique TCR sequences were included in an early release covering several hundred HLA-typed donors. Among the roughly 380 genotyped donors, approximately 76% belonged to the genetic ancestry cluster associated with self-reported Caucasian donors. The aim of the study was to test whether cataloging public T cell receptors could identify signatures of past pathogen exposure. The study profiled the T cell repertoires of fewer than 850 subjects by immunosequencing and related them to cytomegalovirus serostatus. A separate validation cohort of approximately 120 different subjects was used in addition to the roughly 670-subject first cohort. To predict cytomegalovirus infection status, the study brought together high-throughput TCR immunosequencing, statistical association of individual TCRs with disease status, and machine learning. A later analysis re-examined previously published TCR beta repertoires from about 670 donors and added high-resolution HLA genotyping to investigate patterns of TCR occurrence. The later analysis used no new phenotypic data to find candidate immune exposures, relying instead on TCR beta sequences and their occurrence across donors. An earlier analysis of some 600 of the donors applied high-throughput TCR beta sequencing to assess whether each TCR beta V gene segment acted as functional or pseudogenic. Donor age, sex, ethnicity and CMV serostatus were compiled together with the repertoire data. A later genetic analysis used genome-wide SNP genotypes for about 60% of the roughly 700 donors, treating that subset as a discovery cohort. All discovery cohort repertoires had been generated using a single sequencing platform. Class I and class II HLA loci were covered by the typing at four-digit resolution. Typing coverage varied by locus: roughly 620-640 donors for A, B, C, DRB1 and DQB1; 500 to 550 for DQA1; nearly 610 for DPA1; under 490 for DPB1. About five DR-DQ haplotypes were treated as single units for association and clustering because of strong linkage in the cohort. Among several hundred genotyped donors of the cohort, an average of roughly 230,000 unique TCR beta nucleotide sequences was sequenced per donor, of which approximately 19% were non-productive.

Broader findings and caveats from the paper: Most TCR sequences were observed very rarely across donors, whereas some public TCRs were present in many individuals. In the study, about 150 TCR beta chains were listed as associated with cytomegalovirus. The classifier was reported to diagnose cytomegalovirus status with high specificity and sensitivity in both the original and validation cohorts. Presence/absence analyses assumed roughly uniform sequencing depth across donors, an assumption that may not hold. An earlier analysis of 450 to 750 of the donors showed that most TCR beta V segments appeared in productive rearrangements either about 87% or about 30% of the time, which broadly matched IMGT annotations. Specific HLA alleles were associated with 15,000 to 20,000 TCR beta sequences at a false discovery rate of 0.05 in a later analysis. Correlated functional status among segregating V segments might reflect linkage disequilibrium, but an unknown experimental factor could not be ruled out. A few of the identified cytomegalovirus-associated TCR beta chains were confirmed in vitro to be specific for cytomegalovirus antigens. In a later genetic analysis, a missense DCLRE1C variant was associated with V-gene and J-gene trimming of TCR beta chains, and the association was replicated in an independent cohort. This cohort had only TCR beta chains sequenced, and the lack of alpha or paired-chain data limited which features could be detected. Some IMGT-functional V segments, including TRBV6-2 and TRBV6-3, could not be distinguished by the 87-base-pair reads and were therefore excluded. A later analysis found that TCR association rates varied across HLA loci, with DRB1 alleles showing the most associated TCRs and HLA-C alleles the fewest. In a later analysis, HLA-associated TCR beta chains showed more clonal expansion and lower generation probabilities than non-associated chains that were equally common. According to a later analysis, most CMV-associated TCR beta chains appeared to be HLA-restricted, and the HLA associations seemed to be driven largely by CMV exposure. When HLA alleles, especially DR and DQ, strongly co-occurred, TCR associations were difficult to assign to individual alleles. The sequencing pipeline was judged likely to have produced a cluster of highly shared sequence variants as a technical artifact. In a later analysis, several top co-occurrence clusters were reported to appear linked to parvovirus B19, influenza, CMV and Epstein-Barr virus. A later genetic analysis reported fewer N-insertions in productive TCRs among donors in an Asian-associated ancestry cluster than the approximately 670-donor mean. CMV serostatus was the only immune exposure information available for the cohort. According to the authors, the approach could potentially be generalized to other disease states and immunological phenotypes. Because some donors lacked HLA typing at each locus, the association tests relied only on the typed subset. Because counts were too low, roughly 17 rarely observed V segments, including chromosome 9 orphons, were left out of the earlier analysis of 500 to 650 of the donors. A further reported finding was that TCR beta sequences accurately predicted the HLA-A and HLA-B alleles for most subjects in the first cohort.

Receptor amplification or capture employed the immunoSEQ multiplex PCR assay. For the multiplex PCR, a mixture combining 60 forward primers for TCR Vbeta segments and 13 reverse primers for TCR Jbeta segments was used. A multiplex PCR assay on genomic DNA amplified the CDR3 region of rearranged TCR beta genes. Amplified TCR beta libraries were sequenced as 87-base-pair reads on the Illumina HiSeq System. Under the source paper's analysis protocol: Across the 700 or so repertoires, a later analysis counted some 81 million unique TCR beta chains, 9.5 million to 13 million of which were shared by at least two donors. A nearest-neighbor algorithm error-corrected the raw reads and collapsed the reads into unique sequences, merging closely related sequences to remove PCR and sequencing errors. Alignment of CDR3 sequences to IMGT reference sequences was used to assign V, D and J gene segments. For a sequence to be retained, a match of at least six nucleotides was required to both a V gene segment and a J gene segment. Rearrangements were called productive when the CDR3 lacked stop codons and stayed in frame with V and J; all others were non-productive. Following IMGT convention, CDR3 was defined as the stretch from the second conserved V-encoded cysteine to the conserved J-encoded phenylalanine. Sequences without an unambiguous match to a single V gene segment were excluded from the earlier analysis of several hundred of the donors. An earlier analysis of 450 to 650 of the donors called V segments functional above 56.7% productive rearrangements and segregating when the between-donor standard deviation exceeded 5%. A statistical classification framework was built for diagnosing cytomegalovirus status from the catalog of TCR beta chain sequences. In a later analysis, V and J genes were assigned by comparing TCR nucleotide sequences against IMGT/GENE-DB human TR gene sequences. The TCRdist pipeline was used in a later analysis to assign CDR3 sequences and most-parsimonious VDJ recombination scenarios. A later analysis defined each TCR beta chain by its CDR3 amino acid sequence plus V-gene family, and excluded reads lacking a unique V-gene family. To address suspected cross-contamination and a sequencing artifact, a later analysis removed approximately 600 highly shared, low-generation-probability nucleotide sequences. For each public chain, a later analysis derived a clonal expansion index from normalized ranks of inferred template counts within each repertoire. In a later analysis, generation probabilities were computed using a VDJ recombination model fitted to out-of-frame rearrangements, and the results were checked against IGoR. Hypergeometric tests were used in a later analysis to score TCR-TCR, TCR-HLA and TCR-CMV co-occurrence, with a repertoire-size bias correction applied to the TCR pairs. To estimate false discovery rates, a later analysis permuted the HLA or CMV assignments 20 times. In a later analysis, co-occurring TCRs were grouped using DBSCAN, and TCRdist sequence similarity was added for clustering within HLA-allele-positive subsets. Repertoires with fewer than 30,000 or more than 120,000 public chains, plus five repertoires with anomalous nucleotide sharing, were excluded from co-occurrence clustering. In its TCRdb copy, this immuneACCESS table keeps in-frame sequences only and misses some clones. Where compared with another copy, unresolved V genes explain less than half of these, and the others have no known cause. The DNA was the basis for D and trimming; V, J and clone size are from that table. The sample contains some 130,000 clones, nearly 10% of them found a single time. 1.5% to 2% of the sample rests with the top ten.

Trimmed from V: 1 base; trimmed from J: 10 bases; junction bases lacking a gene match: 9. The CDR1 and CDR2 encoded by the germline V gene (reference sequence) are MNHEY and SMNVEV. The CDR3 holds 14 amino acids from the cysteine to the phenylalanine. This entry keeps only the CDR3 DNA: 42 bases, framed from base 1. A note on this clone: The clone's antigen remains unknown. The record has no base qualities; no much larger clone is one base away.

The cohort consisted of 600 or so healthy bone marrow donors. At the time of sampling, every cohort member was nominally healthy, though immune exposures that went unrecorded were likely present. The donor tested CMV seronegative, placing the donor among the 352 seronegative members of the cohort. Every donor gave a peripheral blood sample, and the peripheral blood mononuclear cells from that sample were used for TCR beta sequencing. Genomic DNA was extracted from the blood cell samples with the Qiagen DNeasy Blood Extraction Kit. The sequence joins TRBV27 to TRBJ1-2, with 7 bases in between that match TRBD1. The clonotype comes from a man aged 50 to 60 in good health and CMV-seronegative. The sequenced sample was PBMCs. The sequenced DNA: TGTGCCAGCAGTTTATGGAGCAACAGGGGATTCTACACCTTC. The translation is CASSLWSNRGFYTF.